The 3 T cell receptor beta chains below all came from one sample that was sequenced in a study of cytomegalovirus exposure and HLA in healthy donors. PCR used 60 Vbeta primers and 13 Jbeta primers. The method was immunoSEQ multiplex PCR; TCRdb's version includes in-frame clones alone and lacks a portion of them. The table shows 150,000 to 200,000 clones, with about four fifths occurring only once. Sequencing input: PBMCs. The receptors were sampled from a man aged 18-30 years in good health and CMV-seronegative.

This clone has a handful of counts. The chain links TRBV27 to TRBJ2-7; 11 bases line up with TRBD2. The V gene's germline CDR1 is MNHEY and CDR2 SMNVEV (reference sequence). The CDR3 spans 14 residues. V trimming: 5 bases; J trimming: 2 bases; junction bases outside the gene matches: 2. The DNA of the CDR3 is TGTGCCAGCAGTGGGACTAGCGGCACCTACGAGCAGTACTTC. Protein product: CASSGTSGTYEQYF.

The V gene is TRBV9, the J gene TRBJ1-4; the D gene is possibly TRBD1 (6 bases). The length of the CDR3 is 15 residues. V was pared by 4 bases and J by 7 bases, with 17 bases between. Per germline, CDR1 SGDLS and CDR2 YYNGEE. The chain's CDR3 is CASSYPEGGGEKLFF. CDR3 DNA: TGTGCCAGCAGCTACCCGGAAGGGGGTGGTGAAAAACTGTTTTTT.

The chain joins TRBV5-1 to TRBJ2-1; 7 bases are a match to TRBD1. With V trimmed by 4 bases and J by 8 bases, 9 bases remained unmatched. The CDR3 runs to 14 residues. Per the germline V gene, CDR1 is SGHRS and CDR2 is YFSETQ. The chain's CDR3 is CASSQGGSPDEQFF. CDR3 sequence (DNA): TGCGCCAGCAGCCAAGGGGGCTCCCCTGATGAGCAGTTCTTC.